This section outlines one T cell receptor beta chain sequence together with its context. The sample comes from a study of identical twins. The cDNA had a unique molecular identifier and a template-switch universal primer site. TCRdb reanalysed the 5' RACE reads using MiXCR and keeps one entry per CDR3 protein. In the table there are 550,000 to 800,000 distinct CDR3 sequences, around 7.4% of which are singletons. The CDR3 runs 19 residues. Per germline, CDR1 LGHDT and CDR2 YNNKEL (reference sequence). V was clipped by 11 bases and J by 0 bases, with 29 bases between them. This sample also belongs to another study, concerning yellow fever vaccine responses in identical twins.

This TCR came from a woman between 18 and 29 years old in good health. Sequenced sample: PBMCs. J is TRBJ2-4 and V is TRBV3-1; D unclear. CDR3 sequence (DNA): TGTGCCCTCAGACCCGACACAGCTGCTAACTTATTAGCCAAAAACATTCAGTACTTC. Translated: CALRPDTAANLLAKNIQYF.